The 12 T cell receptor beta chains in this list originate from one sample, sequenced in a study of graft-versus-host responses after intestinal transplantation. Method: immunoSEQ multiplex PCR; TCRdb's copy keeps in-frame clones and lacks some. There are around 54,000 clones in the sample; less than 95% occur only once, and less than 6% lies in the top ten. Sequenced material: PBMCs, taken roughly 660 days after intestinal transplant. Receptors originate from a human patient who received an intestinal transplant, so some T cells may come from the graft donor.

The chain carries TRBV6-5 and TRBJ2-2, with no clear D. This CDR3 region has 14 residues. CDR1 is MNHEY, CDR2 SVGAGI, per germline. Trimming took off 0 bases at V and 7 bases at J, with 9 bases between the two ends. The CDR3: CASSYSGIGGELFF. DNA of the CDR3: TGTGCCAGCAGTTACTCGGGAATTGGCGGGGAGCTGTTTTTT.

CDR3 bases: TGTGCCAGCAGCACGCGACAGGGGTTGGGCACTGAAGCTTTCTTT. This codes for CASSTRQGLGTEAFF. J is TRBJ1-1 and V is TRBV11-3; TRBD1 agrees at 8 bases. This CDR3 comprises 15 residues. The junction had 9 bases not matched to a gene; V was cut back by 5 bases and J by 4 bases. Germline V CDR1 and CDR2: SGHNT, YENEEA.

V is TRBV19 and J is TRBJ2-7; D uncertain. The CDR3 spans 15 residues. The germline V gene has CDR1 LNHDA and CDR2 SQIVND (reference sequence). V lost 4 bases, J lost 1 base, and 14 bases lay in between. The CDR3 region is CASSTQGRRSYEQYF. CDR3 DNA sequence: TGTGCCAGTAGTACTCAAGGGCGTCGTTCCTACGAGCAGTACTTC.

V gene TRBV14 combines with J gene TRBJ2-3; no clear D. The germline V gene encodes CDR1 SGHDN and CDR2 FVKESK. The CDR3 contains 13 residues. The V end was cut by 5 bases, the J end by 5 bases, with 11 bases between. Here the CDR3 DNA reads TGTGCCAGCAGCTCAGACTGGGAAGATACGCAGTATTTT. Translation gives CASSSDWEDTQYF.

The chain has TRBV11-2 and TRBJ1-1, with D possibly TRBD1 on 5 matching bases. The CDR3 is 13 amino acids. V was pared by 1 base and J by 5 bases, with 8 bases between. Looked up from germline, CDR1 is SGHAT and CDR2 is FQNNGV. CDR3 nucleotide sequence: TGTGCCAGCAGCTTAGGGGGGTGGACTGAAGCTTTCTTT. Translation: CASSLGGWTEAFF.

The chain recombines TRBV19 with TRBJ2-7; TRBD1 matches at 10 bases. The trim removed 3 bases at V and 6 bases at J, leaving 14 bases unmatched. CDR3 length: 17 residues. In germline, CDR1 is LNHDA, CDR2 SQIVND (reference sequence). In nucleotides, the CDR3 is TGTGCCAGTAGTATTCTCGGTGGACAGGGGGGCGCGGCCGAGCAGTACTTC. Translated, it gives CASSILGGQGGAAEQYF.

This chain links TRBV5-5 with TRBJ1-2; D might be TRBD1 (5 bases). V was cut by 3 bases and J by 2 bases, with 14 bases left in between. The V gene's germline CDR1 is SGHKS and CDR2 YYEKEE (reference sequence). The CDR3 length is 15 residues. This chain's CDR3 is CASSWGTGLNYGYTF. The CDR3 nucleotides read TGTGCCAGCAGCTGGGGGACCGGATTGAACTATGGCTACACCTTC.

This clone has only a few counts. The V and J genes are TRBV19 and TRBJ2-7; D call uncertain. V lost 5 bases and J lost 0, with 5 bases in between. Looked up from germline, CDR1 is LNHDA and CDR2 is SQIVND (reference sequence). CDR3 size: 12 residues. CDR3 sequence reads: CASSGDSYEQYF. In DNA, the CDR3 is TGTGCCAGTAGTGGGGACTCCTACGAGCAGTACTTC.

The chain is built from TRBV6-6 and TRBJ1-5; D remains ambiguous. CDR1 and CDR2 from the germline V gene are MNHNY and SVGAGI (reference sequence). The germline V and J ends were trimmed by 8 bases and 7 bases, with 18 bases remaining between them. This CDR3 has 14 amino acids. CDR3 coding DNA: TGTGCCAGCCGCCTTAACCCGGACCCGCAGCCCCAGCATTTT. Residues: CASRLNPDPQPQHF.

The V and J genes are TRBV9 and TRBJ2-5; 11 bases fit TRBD2. The V and J ends lost 0 bases and 5 bases, in that order; junction bases with no gene match: 6. Germline CDR1 SGDLS, CDR2 YYNGEE. The CDR3 has 16 amino acids. The CDR3 region is CASSVGLAGGLETQYF. CDR3 nucleotide sequence: TGTGCCAGCAGCGTAGGGTTAGCGGGGGGGTTGGAGACCCAGTACTTC.

The chain joins TRBV11-2 to TRBJ2-7, with 8 bases that match TRBD2. This CDR3 has 14 residues. CDR1 is SGHAT and CDR2 is FQNNGV in the germline V gene. Trimming removed 6 bases from V and 6 bases from J; junction bases left unmatched: 10. CDR3 bases: TGTGCCAGCAGACGCCCCGGGACTAGAAGCGAGCAGTACTTC. It specifies CASRRPGTRSEQYF. The whole variable domain, filled in from reference TRBV11-2 and TRBJ2-7, reads EAGVAQSPRYKIIEKRQSVAFWCNPISGHATLYWYQQILGQGPKLLIQFQNNGVVDDSQLPKDRFSAERLKGVDSTLKIQPAKLEDSAVYLCASRRPGTRSEQYFGPGTRLTVT.

In nucleotides, the CDR3 is TGTGCCAGTAGTATACCTCTAACCCCGGATAACTATGGCTACACCTTC. Its translation: CASSIPLTPDNYGYTF. The genes are TRBV19 and TRBJ1-2; D remains unclear. CDR1 and CDR2 (germline): LNHDA, SQIVND (reference sequence). This CDR3 is 16 amino acids long. V was cut by 2 bases and J by 1 base, with 14 bases left in between.